One and the same sample provided the 14 T cell receptor beta chains below, sequenced in a study of T-cell memory formation after mild COVID-19. MiXCR, run by TCRdb on the 5' RACE reads, gives a single entry per CDR3 protein. The repertoire consists of about 340,000 distinct CDR3 sequences, with less than 20% occurring once and the leading ten covering about a fifth. The sample was PBMCs or a T cell subset sorted from them (not recorded which). The receptor set was obtained from a man between 18 and 35 years old who had mild COVID-19 (a few samples of this study predate the infection). Cell type and time point are not known.

The V call is TRBV7-9, the J call TRBJ2-7, with 8 bases aligning to TRBD1. Germline-derived CDR1 and CDR2 are SEHNR and FQNEAQ (reference sequence). J lost 0 bases, V lost 4 bases, and 5 bases had no gene match. The CDR3 contains 15 residues. In DNA form, the CDR3 reads TGTGCCAGCAGCTCCGGACAGGGTAGCTCCTACGAGCAGTACGTC. Residues: CASSSGQGSSYEQYV.

The J gene is TRBJ2-5, the V gene TRBV28; D is uncertain. This CDR3 comprises 13 residues. Trimming pared 2 bases from V and 4 bases from J, leaving 8 bases between. Germline assignment: CDR1 MDHEN and CDR2 SYDVKM. The CDR3 spells CASSLPTPETQYF. The CDR3 DNA reads as TGTGCCAGCAGTTTACCAACCCCAGAGACCCAGTACTTC. The full variable domain, its missing parts supplied by reference TRBV28 and TRBJ2-5, is DVKVTQSSRYLVKRTGEKVFLECVQDMDHENMFWYRQDPGLGLRLIYFSYDVKMKEKGDIPEGYSVSREKKERFSLILESASTNQTSMYLCASSLPTPETQYFGPGTRLLVL.

This clonotype has only a few counts. The genes are TRBV6-5 and TRBJ1-2, with D perhaps TRBD1 (6 bases). The V and J ends lost 0 bases and 4 bases respectively, with 12 bases between them. Per the germline V gene, CDR1 is MNHEY and CDR2 is SVGAGI. The CDR3 covers 15 residues. The CDR3 bases are TGTGCCAGCAGTTACTCGGACAGCTCCCTCTATGGCTACACCTTC. Amino acids: CASSYSDSSLYGYTF.

This chain joins TRBV5-1 and TRBJ2-1; no clear D gene. Trimming cost V 0 bases and J 8 bases, with 6 bases left between them. The CDR3 is made up of 12 amino acids. The germline V gene encodes CDR1 SGHRS and CDR2 YFSETQ. The CDR3 DNA reads as TGCGCCAGCAGCTTGGATCAGTATGAGCAGTTCTTC. Translation gives CASSLDQYEQFF.

This clonotype appeared a few times. V gene TRBV5-1 combines with J gene TRBJ2-6; D is undetermined. The length of the CDR3 is 15 residues. Trimming took off 2 bases at V and 2 bases at J, with 8 bases between the two ends. Germline V gene sequence: CDR1 SGHRS, CDR2 YFSETQ. The CDR3 loop is CASSFQSPGANVLTF. The CDR3 DNA sequence: TGCGCCAGCAGCTTTCAGAGCCCTGGGGCCAACGTCCTGACTTTC. Looking up the rest from reference TRBV5-1 and TRBJ2-6 gives the full variable domain: KAGVTQTPRYLIKTRGQQVTLSCSPISGHRSVSWYQQTPGQGLQFLFEYFSETQRNKGNFPGRFSGRQFSNSRSEMNVSTLELGDSALYLCASSFQSPGANVLTFGAGSRLTVL.

The chain links TRBV12-3 or TRBV12-4 to TRBJ2-4; 8 nucleotides align to TRBD2. The CDR3 runs to 14 residues. V shed 7 bases, J shed 6 bases, and the junction held 8 bases outside the gene matches. The CDR3 region is CASTLRGGTNIQYF. The CDR3 nucleotides are TGTGCCAGCACTCTTCGGGGGGGAACAAACATTCAGTACTTC.

There are a few counts of this clonotype. This rearrangement joins TRBV7-3 to TRBJ1-2; maybe TRBD1 (6 bases). V was clipped by 5 bases and J by 8 bases, with 9 bases between them. The CDR3 length is 11 residues. Germline V CDR1 and CDR2: SGHTA, FQGTGA. The CDR3 reads CASSAGDGYTF. Here the CDR3 DNA reads TGTGCCAGCAGCGCAGGGGACGGCTACACCTTC.

The V call is TRBV2, the J call TRBJ2-7; unclear D gene. This CDR3 is 13 amino acids long. CDR1 is SNHLY, CDR2 FYNNEI, per germline. V lost 4 bases, J lost 9 bases, and 16 bases lay in between. Here the CDR3 reads CASSGEGSVLQYV. The CDR3 DNA reads as TGTGCCAGCAGTGGGGAAGGGTCAGTATTGCAGTACGTC.

The chain employs TRBV28 and TRBJ2-7; tentative D call: TRBD1 (6 bases). Trimming removed 6 bases at V and 3 bases at J, with 6 bases between. The CDR3 length is 11 residues. Germline V gives CDR1 MDHEN, CDR2 SYDVKM. The CDR3 here is CASSRGYEQYV. Here the CDR3 DNA reads TGTGCCAGCAGCAGGGGCTACGAGCAGTACGTC.

The chain is built from TRBV29-1 and TRBJ2-3; 8 bases align to TRBD1. J lost 0 bases, V lost 1 base, and 3 bases had no gene match. From germline, CDR1 is SQVTM and CDR2 ANQGSEA. This CDR3 comprises 15 residues. The CDR3 reads CSVEAWDRSTDTQYF. Written as DNA, the CDR3 is TGCAGCGTTGAAGCCTGGGACAGGAGCACAGATACGCAGTATTTT.

This chain joins TRBV4-1 and TRBJ2-3, with 7 positions matching TRBD2. CDR3 size: 15 residues. Germline trimming cut 2 bases from V and 5 bases from J; bases unmatched to any gene: 7. Germline CDR1 reads MGHRA; CDR2 reads YSYEKL. Here the CDR3 reads CASSQRIGEGDTQYF. In DNA, the CDR3 is TGCGCCAGCAGCCAAAGGATCGGGGAGGGAGATACGCAGTATTTT.

The V gene is TRBV6-6, the J gene TRBJ1-1, with no clear D. The CDR3 runs to 13 residues. The V gene's germline CDR1 is MNHNY and CDR2 SVGAGI (reference sequence). The V gene lost 4 bases and the J gene lost 5 bases, with 11 bases spanning the gap. CDR3 coding DNA: TGTGCCAGCAGTTTTCAAACGGGGACTGAAGCTTTCTTT. It is translated as CASSFQTGTEAFF.

This clonotype has more than one count but fewer than ten. V and J are TRBV4-3 and TRBJ2-5; 8 bases agree with TRBD1. The CDR3 covers 15 residues. Germline loops: CDR1 LGHNA, CDR2 YSLEER. Germline trimming cut 3 bases from V and 5 bases from J; bases unmatched to any gene: 8. Here the CDR3 DNA reads TGCGCCAGCAGCCACTCCGGGACAGGATCCGAGACCCAGTACTTC. This translates into CASSHSGTGSETQYF.

V usage is TRBV6-5 and J usage is TRBJ1-2; 8 nucleotides align to TRBD1. Trimming cost V 5 bases and J 8 bases; bases outside gene matches: 4. The CDR3 has 12 residues. CDR1 MNHEY and CDR2 SVGAGI come from the germline V gene. CDR3 sequence reads: CASSHRGKGYTF. The CDR3 DNA reads TGTGCCAGCAGTCACAGGGGGAAGGGCTACACCTTC.